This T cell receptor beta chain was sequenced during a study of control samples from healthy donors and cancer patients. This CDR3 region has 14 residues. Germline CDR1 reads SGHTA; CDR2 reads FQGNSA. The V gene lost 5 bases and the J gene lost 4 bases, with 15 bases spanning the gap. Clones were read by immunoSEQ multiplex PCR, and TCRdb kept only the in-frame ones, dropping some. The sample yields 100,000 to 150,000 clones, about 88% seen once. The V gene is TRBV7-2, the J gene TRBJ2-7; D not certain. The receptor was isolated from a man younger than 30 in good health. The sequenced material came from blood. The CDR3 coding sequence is TGTGCCAGCAGCGAAAGACCACGAGGTTACGAGCAGTACTTC. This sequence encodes CASSERPRGYEQYF.